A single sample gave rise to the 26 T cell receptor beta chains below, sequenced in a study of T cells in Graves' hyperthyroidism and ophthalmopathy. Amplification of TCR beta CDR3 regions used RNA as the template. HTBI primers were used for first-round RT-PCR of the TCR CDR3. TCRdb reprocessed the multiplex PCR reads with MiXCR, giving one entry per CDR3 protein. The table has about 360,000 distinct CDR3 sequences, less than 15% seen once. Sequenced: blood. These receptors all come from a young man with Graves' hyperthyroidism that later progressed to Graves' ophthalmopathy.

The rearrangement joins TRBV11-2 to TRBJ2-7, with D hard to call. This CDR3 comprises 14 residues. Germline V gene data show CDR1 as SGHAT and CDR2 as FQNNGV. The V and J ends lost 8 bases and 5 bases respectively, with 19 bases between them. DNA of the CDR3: TGTGCCAGCGGCCTGACCCATTATCTCCACGAGCAGTACTTC. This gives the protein CASGLTHYLHEQYF.

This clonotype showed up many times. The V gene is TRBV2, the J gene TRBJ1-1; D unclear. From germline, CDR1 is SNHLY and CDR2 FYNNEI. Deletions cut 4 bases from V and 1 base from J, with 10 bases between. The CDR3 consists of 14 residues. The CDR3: CASSVGFGNTEAFF. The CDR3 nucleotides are TGTGCCAGCAGTGTCGGGTTTGGGAACACTGAAGCTTTCTTT.

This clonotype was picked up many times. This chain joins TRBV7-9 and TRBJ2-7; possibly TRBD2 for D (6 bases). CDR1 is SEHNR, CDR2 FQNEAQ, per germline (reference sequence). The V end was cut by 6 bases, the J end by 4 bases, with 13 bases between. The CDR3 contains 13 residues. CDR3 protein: CASRSGETYEQYF. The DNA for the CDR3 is TGTGCCAGCAGATCGGGGGAGACTTACGAGCAGTACTTC. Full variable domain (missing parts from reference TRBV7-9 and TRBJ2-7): DTGVSQNPRHKITKRGQNVTFRCDPISEHNRLYWYRQTLGQGPEFLTYFQNEAQLEKSRLLSDRFSAERPKGSFSTLEIQRTEQGDSAMYLCASRSGETYEQYFGPGTRLTVT.

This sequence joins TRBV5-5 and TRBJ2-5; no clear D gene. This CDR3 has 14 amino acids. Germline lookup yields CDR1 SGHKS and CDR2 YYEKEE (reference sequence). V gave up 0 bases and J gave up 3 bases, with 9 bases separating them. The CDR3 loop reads CASSLGMREETQYF. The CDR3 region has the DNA TGTGCCAGCAGCTTGGGGATGCGAGAAGAGACCCAGTACTTC.

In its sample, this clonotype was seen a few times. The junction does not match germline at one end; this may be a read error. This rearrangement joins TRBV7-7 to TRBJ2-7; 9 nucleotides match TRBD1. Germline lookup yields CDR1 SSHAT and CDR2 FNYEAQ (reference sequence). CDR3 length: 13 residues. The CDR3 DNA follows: TGTGCTAGCAGCCGGACAGGGGACTACGAGCAGTACTTC. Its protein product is CASSRTGDYEQYF.

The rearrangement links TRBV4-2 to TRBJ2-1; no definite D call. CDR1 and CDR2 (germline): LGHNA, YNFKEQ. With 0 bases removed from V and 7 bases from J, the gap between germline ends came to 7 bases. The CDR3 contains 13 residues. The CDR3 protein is CASSQDPLNEQFF. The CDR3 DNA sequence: TGTGCCAGCAGCCAAGATCCCTTAAATGAGCAGTTCTTC.

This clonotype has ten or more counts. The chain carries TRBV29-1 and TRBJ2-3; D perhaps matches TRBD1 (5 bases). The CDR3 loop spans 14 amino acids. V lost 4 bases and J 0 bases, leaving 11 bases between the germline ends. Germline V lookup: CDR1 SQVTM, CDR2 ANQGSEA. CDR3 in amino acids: CSVGRVESTDTQYF. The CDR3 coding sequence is TGCAGCGTTGGCAGGGTAGAAAGCACAGATACGCAGTATTTT.

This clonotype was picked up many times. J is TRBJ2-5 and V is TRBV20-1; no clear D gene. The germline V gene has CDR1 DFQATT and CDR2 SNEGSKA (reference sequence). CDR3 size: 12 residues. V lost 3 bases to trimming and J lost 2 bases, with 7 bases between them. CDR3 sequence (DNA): TGCAGTGCTAGGAACAGACAAGAGACCCAGTACTTC. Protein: CSARNRQETQYF.

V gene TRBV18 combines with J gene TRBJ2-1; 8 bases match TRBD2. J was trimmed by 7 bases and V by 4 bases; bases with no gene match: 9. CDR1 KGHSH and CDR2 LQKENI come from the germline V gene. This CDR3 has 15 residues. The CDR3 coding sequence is TGTGCCAGCTCACGGAGCGGGGGCGCTACAAATGAGCAGTTCTTC. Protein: CASSRSGGATNEQFF.

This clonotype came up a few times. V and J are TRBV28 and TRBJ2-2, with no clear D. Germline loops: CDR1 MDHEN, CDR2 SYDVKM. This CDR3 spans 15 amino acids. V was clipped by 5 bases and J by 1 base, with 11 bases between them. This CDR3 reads CASSPRTQNTGELFF. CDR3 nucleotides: TGTGCCAGCAGTCCCCGGACCCAGAACACCGGGGAGCTGTTTTTT.

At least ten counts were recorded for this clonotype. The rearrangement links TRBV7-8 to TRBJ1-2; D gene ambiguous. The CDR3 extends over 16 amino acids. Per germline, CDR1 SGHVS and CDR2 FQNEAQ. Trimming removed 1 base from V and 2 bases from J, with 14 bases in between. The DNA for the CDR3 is TGTGCCAGCAGCTTAGTCGGCGCCACGGAAAACTATGGCTACACCTTC. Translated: CASSLVGATENYGYTF.

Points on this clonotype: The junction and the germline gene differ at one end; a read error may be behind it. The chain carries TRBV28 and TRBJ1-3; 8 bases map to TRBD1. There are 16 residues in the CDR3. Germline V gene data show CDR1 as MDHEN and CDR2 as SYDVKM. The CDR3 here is CASSESGTGTGTTIYF. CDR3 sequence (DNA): TGTGCCAGCAGTGAATCCGGGACAGGTACTGGAACCACCATATATTTT.

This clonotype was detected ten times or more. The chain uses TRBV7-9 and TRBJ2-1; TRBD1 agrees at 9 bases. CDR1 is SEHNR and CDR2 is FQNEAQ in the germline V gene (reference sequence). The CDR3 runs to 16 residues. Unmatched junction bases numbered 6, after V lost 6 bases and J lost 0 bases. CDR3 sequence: CASSPDRGSSYNEQFF. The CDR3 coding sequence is TGTGCCAGCAGTCCGGACAGGGGTAGCTCCTACAATGAGCAGTTCTTC.

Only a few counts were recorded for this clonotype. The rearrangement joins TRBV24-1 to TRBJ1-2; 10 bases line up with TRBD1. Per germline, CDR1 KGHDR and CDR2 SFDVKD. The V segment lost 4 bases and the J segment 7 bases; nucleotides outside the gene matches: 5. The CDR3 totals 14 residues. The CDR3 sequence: CATSDSGQGVGYTF. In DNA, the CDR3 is TGTGCCACCAGTGACTCTGGACAGGGGGTTGGCTACACCTTC.

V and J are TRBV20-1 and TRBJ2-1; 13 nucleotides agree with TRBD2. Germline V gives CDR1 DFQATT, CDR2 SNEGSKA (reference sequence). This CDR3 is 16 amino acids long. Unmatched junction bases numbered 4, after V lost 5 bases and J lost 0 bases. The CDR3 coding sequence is TGCAGTGCTTCGGGACTAGCGGGGCTCTCCTACAATGAGCAGTTCTTC. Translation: CSASGLAGLSYNEQFF.

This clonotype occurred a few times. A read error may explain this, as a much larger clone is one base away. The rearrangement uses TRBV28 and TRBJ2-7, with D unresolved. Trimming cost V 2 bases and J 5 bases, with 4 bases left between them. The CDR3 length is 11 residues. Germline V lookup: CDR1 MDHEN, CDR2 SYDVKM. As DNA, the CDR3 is TGTGCCAGCAGTTTAATCGACGAGCAGTACTTC. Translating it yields CASSLIDEQYF.

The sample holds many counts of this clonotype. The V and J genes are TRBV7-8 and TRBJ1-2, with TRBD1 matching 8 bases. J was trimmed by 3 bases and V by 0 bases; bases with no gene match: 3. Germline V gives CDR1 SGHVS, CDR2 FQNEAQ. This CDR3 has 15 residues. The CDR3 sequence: CASSLAQGADYGYTF. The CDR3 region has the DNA TGTGCCAGCAGCTTAGCTCAGGGGGCGGACTATGGCTACACCTTC.

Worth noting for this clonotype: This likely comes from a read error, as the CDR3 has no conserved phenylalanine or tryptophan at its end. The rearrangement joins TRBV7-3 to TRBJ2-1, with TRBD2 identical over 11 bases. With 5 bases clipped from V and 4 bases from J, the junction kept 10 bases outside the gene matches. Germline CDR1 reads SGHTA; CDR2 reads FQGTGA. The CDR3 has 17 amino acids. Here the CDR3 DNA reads TGTGCCAGCAGCGCCCCGGCCGGGACTAGCGGTTACAATGAGCAGTTCTCC. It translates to CASSAPAGTSGYNEQFS.

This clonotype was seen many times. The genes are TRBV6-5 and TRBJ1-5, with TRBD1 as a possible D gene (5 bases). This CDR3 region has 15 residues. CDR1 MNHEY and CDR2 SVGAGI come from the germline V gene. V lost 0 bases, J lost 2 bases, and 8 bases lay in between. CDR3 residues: CASSYSGDGNQPQHF. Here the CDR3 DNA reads TGTGCCAGCAGTTACTCAGGGGATGGCAATCAGCCCCAGCATTTT.

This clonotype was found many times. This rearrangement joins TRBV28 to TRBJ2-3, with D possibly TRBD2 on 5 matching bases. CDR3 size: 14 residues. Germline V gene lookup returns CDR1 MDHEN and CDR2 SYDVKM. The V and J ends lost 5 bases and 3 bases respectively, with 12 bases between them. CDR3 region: CASSAGLGTDTQYF. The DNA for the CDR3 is TGTGCCAGCAGTGCAGGACTGGGGACAGATACGCAGTATTTT. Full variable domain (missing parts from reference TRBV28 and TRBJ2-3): DVKVTQSSRYLVKRTGEKVFLECVQDMDHENMFWYRQDPGLGLRLIYFSYDVKMKEKGDIPEGYSVSREKKERFSLILESASTNQTSMYLCASSAGLGTDTQYFGPGTRLTVL.

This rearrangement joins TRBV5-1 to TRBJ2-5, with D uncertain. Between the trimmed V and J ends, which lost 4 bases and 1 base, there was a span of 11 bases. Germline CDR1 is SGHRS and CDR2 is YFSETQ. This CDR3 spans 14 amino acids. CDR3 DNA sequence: TGCGCCAGCAGCCCCATGGCGGCCCAAGAGACCCAGTACTTC. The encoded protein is CASSPMAAQETQYF.

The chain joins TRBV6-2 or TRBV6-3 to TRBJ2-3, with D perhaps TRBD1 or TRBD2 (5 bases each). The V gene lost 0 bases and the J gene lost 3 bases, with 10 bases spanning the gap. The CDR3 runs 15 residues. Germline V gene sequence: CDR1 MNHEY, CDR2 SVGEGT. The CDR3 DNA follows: TGTGCCAGCAGTTACTCCAATTGGGGGACAGATACGCAGTATTTT. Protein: CASSYSNWGTDTQYF.

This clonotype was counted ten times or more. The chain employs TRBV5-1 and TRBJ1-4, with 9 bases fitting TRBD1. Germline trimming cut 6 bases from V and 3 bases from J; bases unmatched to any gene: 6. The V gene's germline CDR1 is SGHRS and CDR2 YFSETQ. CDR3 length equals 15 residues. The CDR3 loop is CASKTTGGPNEKLFF. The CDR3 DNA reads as TGCGCCAGCAAGACAACAGGGGGCCCTAATGAAAAACTGTTTTTT. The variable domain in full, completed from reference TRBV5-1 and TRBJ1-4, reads KAGVTQTPRYLIKTRGQQVTLSCSPISGHRSVSWYQQTPGQGLQFLFEYFSETQRNKGNFPGRFSGRQFSNSRSEMNVSTLELGDSALYLCASKTTGGPNEKLFFGSGTQLSVL.

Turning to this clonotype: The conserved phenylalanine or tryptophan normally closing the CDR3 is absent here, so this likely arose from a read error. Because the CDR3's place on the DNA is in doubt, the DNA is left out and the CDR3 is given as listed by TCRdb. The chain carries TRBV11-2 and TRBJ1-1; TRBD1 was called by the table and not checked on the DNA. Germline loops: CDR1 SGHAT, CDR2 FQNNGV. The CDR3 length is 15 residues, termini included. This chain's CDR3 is CASSFYRETDTEAFV.

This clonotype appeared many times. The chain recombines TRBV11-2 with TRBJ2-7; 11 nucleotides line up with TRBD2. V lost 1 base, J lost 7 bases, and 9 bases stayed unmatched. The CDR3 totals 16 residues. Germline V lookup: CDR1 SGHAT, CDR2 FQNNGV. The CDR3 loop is CASSLARRGLAEEQYF. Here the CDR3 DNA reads TGTGCCAGCAGCTTAGCCCGTCGGGGACTAGCGGAAGAGCAGTACTTC.

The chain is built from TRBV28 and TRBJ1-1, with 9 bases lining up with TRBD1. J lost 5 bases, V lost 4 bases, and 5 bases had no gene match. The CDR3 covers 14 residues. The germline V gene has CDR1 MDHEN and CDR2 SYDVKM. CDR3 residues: CASSSGQGRTEAFF. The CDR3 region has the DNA TGTGCCAGCAGTTCGGGACAGGGTAGGACTGAAGCTTTCTTT.